The clone carrying this T cell receptor beta chain was seen a handful of times. V lost 0 bases and J lost 0, with 12 bases in between. CDR1 and CDR2 from the germline V gene are DFQATT and SNEGSKA (reference sequence). The CDR3 is 15 amino acids. These data come from a study of T cells in Graves' hyperthyroidism and ophthalmopathy. TCR beta CDR3 region amplification was performed from RNA transcripts. A set of HTBI primers served as the primers for a first-round RT-PCR of the TCR CDR3. TCRdb independently ran MiXCR on the multiplex PCR reads; one entry per CDR3 protein. This repertoire shows about 380,000 distinct CDR3 sequences, about 14% found once; its top ten account for 8% to 13%.

Material: blood. The clonotype was recovered from a woman aged 55-75 years with Graves' hyperthyroidism. The chain carries TRBV20-1 and TRBJ2-7; a possible D gene is TRBD2 (6 bases). This CDR3 is CSARDPAGISYEQYF. The CDR3 DNA is TGCAGTGCTAGAGACCCAGCGGGCATCTCCTACGAGCAGTACTTC.